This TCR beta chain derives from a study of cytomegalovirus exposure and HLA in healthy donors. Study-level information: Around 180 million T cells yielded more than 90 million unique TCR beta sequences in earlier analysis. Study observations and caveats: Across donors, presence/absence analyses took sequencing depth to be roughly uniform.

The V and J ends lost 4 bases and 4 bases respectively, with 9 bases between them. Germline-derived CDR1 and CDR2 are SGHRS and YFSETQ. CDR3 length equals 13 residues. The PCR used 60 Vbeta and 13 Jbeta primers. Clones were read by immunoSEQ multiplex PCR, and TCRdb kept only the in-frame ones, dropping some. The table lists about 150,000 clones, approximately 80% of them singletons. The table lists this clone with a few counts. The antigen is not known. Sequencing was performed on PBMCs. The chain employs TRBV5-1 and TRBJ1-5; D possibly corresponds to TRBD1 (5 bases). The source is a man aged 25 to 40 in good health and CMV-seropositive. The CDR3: CASSISGNQPQHF. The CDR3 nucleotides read TGCGCCAGCAGCATCTCAGGGAATCAGCCCCAGCATTTT.